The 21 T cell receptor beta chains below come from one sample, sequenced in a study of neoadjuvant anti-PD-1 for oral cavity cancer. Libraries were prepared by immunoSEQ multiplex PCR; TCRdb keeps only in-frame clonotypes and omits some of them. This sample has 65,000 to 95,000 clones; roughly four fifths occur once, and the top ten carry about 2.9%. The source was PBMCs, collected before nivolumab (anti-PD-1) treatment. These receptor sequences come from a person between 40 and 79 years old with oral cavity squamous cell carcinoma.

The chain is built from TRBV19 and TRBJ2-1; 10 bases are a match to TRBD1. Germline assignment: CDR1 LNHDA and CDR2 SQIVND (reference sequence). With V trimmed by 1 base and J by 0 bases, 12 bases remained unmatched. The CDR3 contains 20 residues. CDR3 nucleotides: TGTGCCAGTAGTATAGGAGGGACAGGGGCCTCCATGAGCTCCTACAATGAGCAGTTCTTC. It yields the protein CASSIGGTGASMSSYNEQFF.

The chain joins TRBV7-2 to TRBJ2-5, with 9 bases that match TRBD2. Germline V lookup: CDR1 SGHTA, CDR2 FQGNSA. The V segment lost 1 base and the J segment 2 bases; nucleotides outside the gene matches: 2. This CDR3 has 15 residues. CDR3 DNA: TGTGCCAGCAGCTTAGTGGCGGGAGGGCAAGAGACCCAGTACTTC. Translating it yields CASSLVAGGQETQYF.

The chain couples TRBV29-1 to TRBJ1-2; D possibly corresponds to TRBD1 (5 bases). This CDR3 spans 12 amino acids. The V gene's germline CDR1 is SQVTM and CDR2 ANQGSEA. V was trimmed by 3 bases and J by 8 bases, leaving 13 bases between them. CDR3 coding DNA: TGCAGCGTTGACATAGGGGCCGGGGGCTACACCTTC. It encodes CSVDIGAGGYTF.

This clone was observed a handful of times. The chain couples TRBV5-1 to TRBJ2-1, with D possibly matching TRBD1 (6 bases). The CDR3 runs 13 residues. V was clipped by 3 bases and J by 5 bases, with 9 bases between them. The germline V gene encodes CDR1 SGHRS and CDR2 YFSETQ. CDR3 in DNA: TGCGCCAGCAGCTCGGACAGTAACAATGAGCAGTTCTTC. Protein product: CASSSDSNNEQFF. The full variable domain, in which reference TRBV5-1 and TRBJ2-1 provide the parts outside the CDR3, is KAGVTQTPRYLIKTRGQQVTLSCSPISGHRSVSWYQQTPGQGLQFLFEYFSETQRNKGNFPGRFSGRQFSNSRSEMNVSTLELGDSALYLCASSSDSNNEQFFGPGTRLTVL.

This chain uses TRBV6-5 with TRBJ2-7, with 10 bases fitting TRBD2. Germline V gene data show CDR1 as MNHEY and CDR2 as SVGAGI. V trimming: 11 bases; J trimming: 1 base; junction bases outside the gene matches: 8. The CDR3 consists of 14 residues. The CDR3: CAARPGLASYEQYF. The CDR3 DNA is TGTGCCGCCCGTCCGGGACTAGCGTCCTACGAGCAGTACTTC.

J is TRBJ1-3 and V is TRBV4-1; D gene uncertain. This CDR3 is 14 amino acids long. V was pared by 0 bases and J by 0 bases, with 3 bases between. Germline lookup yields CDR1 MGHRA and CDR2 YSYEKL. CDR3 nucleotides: TGCGCCAGCAGCCAAGAAAGCTCTGGAAACACCATATATTTT. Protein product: CASSQESSGNTIYF.

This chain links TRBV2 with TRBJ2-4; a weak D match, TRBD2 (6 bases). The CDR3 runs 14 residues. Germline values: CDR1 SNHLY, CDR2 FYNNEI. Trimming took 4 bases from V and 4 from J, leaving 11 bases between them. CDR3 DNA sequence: TGTGCCAGCAGTGGTGAGGAGGGGAAAAACATTCAGTACTTC. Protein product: CASSGEEGKNIQYF.

The CDR3 loop is CAWRDSPKAGELFF. CDR3 DNA: TGTGCCTGGCGGGACAGCCCTAAGGCCGGGGAGCTGTTTTTT. The chain joins TRBV30 to TRBJ2-2; 7 bases map to TRBD1. The CDR3 runs 14 residues. Looked up from germline, CDR1 is GTSNPN and CDR2 is SVGIG (reference sequence). V lost 5 bases to trimming and J lost 6 bases; unmatched junction nucleotides: 9.

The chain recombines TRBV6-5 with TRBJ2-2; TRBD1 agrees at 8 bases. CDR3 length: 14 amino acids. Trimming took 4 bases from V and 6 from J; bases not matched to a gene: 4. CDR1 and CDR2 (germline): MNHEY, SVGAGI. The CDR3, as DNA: TGTGCCAGCAGTTTTCAGGACAGGGCCGGGGAGCTGTTTTTT. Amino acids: CASSFQDRAGELFF.

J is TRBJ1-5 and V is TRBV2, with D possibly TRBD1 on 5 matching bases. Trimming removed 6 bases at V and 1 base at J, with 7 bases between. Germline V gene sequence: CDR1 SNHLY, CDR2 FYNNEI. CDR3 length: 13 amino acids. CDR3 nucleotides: TGTGCCAGCAGCCGGGACAGCAATCAGCCCCAGCATTTT. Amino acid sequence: CASSRDSNQPQHF.

CDR3 sequence reads: CASSLEANYEQYF. CDR3 in DNA: TGCGCCAGCAGCTTGGAAGCGAACTACGAGCAGTACTTC. The rearrangement uses TRBV5-1 and TRBJ2-7; no clear D. Germline V CDR1 and CDR2: SGHRS, YFSETQ. The CDR3 totals 13 residues. With 0 bases removed from V and 3 bases from J, the gap between germline ends came to 7 bases.

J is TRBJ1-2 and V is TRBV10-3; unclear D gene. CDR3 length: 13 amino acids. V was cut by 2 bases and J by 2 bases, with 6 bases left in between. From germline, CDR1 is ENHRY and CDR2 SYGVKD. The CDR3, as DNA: TGTGCCATCAGTGAGAACATAAACTATGGCTACACCTTC. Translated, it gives CAISENINYGYTF.

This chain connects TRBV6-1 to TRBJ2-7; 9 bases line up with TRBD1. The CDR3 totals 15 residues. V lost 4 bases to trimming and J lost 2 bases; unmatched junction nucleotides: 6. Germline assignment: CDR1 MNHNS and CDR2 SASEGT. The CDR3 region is CASSVTGTGTYEQYF. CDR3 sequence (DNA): TGTGCCAGCAGTGTCACCGGGACAGGGACCTACGAGCAGTACTTC.

The CDR3 protein is CATSTRDRFTKEQFF. The CDR3 coding sequence is TGTGCCACCAGCACCCGGGACAGGTTCACAAAAGAGCAGTTCTTC. The V call is TRBV15, the J call TRBJ2-1; 8 positions agree with TRBD1. The length of the CDR3 is 15 residues. CDR1 and CDR2 (germline): LNHNV, YYDKDF (reference sequence). The junction had 12 bases not matched to a gene; V was cut back by 4 bases and J by 10 bases.

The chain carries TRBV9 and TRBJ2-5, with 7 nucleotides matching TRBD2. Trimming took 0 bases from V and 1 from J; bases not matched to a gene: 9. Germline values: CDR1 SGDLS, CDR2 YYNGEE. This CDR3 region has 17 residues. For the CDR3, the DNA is TGTGCCAGCAGCGTAGGATTCGGGGGACTAACCCAAGAGACCCAGTACTTC. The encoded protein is CASSVGFGGLTQETQYF.

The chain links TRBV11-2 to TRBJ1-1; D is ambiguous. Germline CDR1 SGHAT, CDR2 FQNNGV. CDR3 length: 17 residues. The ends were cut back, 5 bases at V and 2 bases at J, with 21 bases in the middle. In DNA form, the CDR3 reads TGTGCCAGCAGCCTACCCTCGGACGGTAAGGGCAACACTGAAGCTTTCTTT. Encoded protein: CASSLPSDGKGNTEAFF.

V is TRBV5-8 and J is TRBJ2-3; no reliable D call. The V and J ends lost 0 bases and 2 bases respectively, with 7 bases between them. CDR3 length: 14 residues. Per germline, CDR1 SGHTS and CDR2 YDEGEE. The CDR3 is CASSLAADTDTQYF. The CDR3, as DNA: TGTGCCAGCAGCTTGGCGGCAGACACAGATACGCAGTATTTT.

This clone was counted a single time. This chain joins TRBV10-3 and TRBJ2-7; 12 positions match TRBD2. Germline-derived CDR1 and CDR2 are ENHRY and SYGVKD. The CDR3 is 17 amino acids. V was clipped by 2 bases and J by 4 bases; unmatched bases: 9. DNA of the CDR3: TGTGCCATCAGTGAGCACGTGACTAGCGGGAGTTGGTACGAGCAGTACTTC. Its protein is CAISEHVTSGSWYEQYF.

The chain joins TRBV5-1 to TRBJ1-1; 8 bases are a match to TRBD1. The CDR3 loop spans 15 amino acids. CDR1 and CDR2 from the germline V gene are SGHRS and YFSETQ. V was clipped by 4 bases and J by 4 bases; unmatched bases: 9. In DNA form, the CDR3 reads TGCGCCAGCAGCCCCCGGGACAGGTTACTCACTGAAGCTTTCTTT. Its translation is CASSPRDRLLTEAFF.

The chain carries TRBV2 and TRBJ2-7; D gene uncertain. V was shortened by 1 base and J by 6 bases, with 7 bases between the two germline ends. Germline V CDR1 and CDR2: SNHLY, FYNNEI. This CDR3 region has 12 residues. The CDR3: CASSEEGIEQYF. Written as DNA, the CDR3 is TGTGCCAGCAGTGAAGAAGGGATCGAGCAGTACTTC.

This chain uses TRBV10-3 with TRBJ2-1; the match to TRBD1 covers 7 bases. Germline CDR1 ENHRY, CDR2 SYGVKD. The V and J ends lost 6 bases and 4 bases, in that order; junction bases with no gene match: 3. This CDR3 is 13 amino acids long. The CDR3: CAIRGTEYNEQFF. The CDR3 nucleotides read TGTGCCATCAGGGGGACAGAGTACAATGAGCAGTTCTTC.